Following are 13 T cell receptor beta chains from one sample sequenced in a study of blood T cell repertoires in COVID-19. Profiling relied on immunoSEQ multiplex PCR, and the TCRdb table lists in-frame clones only, not all of them. Altogether under 85,000 clones are present, 75% to 90% being singletons, with the ten largest covering about 4.6%. Sequencing input: peripheral blood. Receptor source: a man aged 80 or over with acute or convalescent COVID-19.

The J gene is TRBJ1-4, the V gene TRBV3-1 (or the pseudogene TRBV3-2); tentatively, D is TRBD1 (5 bases). Germline loops: CDR1 LGHDT, CDR2 YNNKEL (reference sequence). V lost 4 bases and J lost 4, with 13 bases in between. The CDR3 spans 15 residues. The CDR3 DNA follows: TGTGCCAGCAGCCTCGCGGGGGGTCGTAATGAAAAACTGTTTTTT. This codes for CASSLAGGRNEKLFF.

The rearrangement uses TRBV5-1 and TRBJ1-1; D gene ambiguous. This CDR3 region has 14 residues. CDR1 is SGHRS and CDR2 is YFSETQ in the germline V gene. V lost 0 bases and J 1 base, leaving 7 bases between the germline ends. CDR3 bases: TGCGCCAGCAGCTTGGAGTGGGCGAACACTGAAGCTTTCTTT. Protein: CASSLEWANTEAFF.

The chain joins TRBV5-1 to TRBJ1-1, with 8 bases aligning to TRBD1. The germline V gene has CDR1 SGHRS and CDR2 YFSETQ. V trimming: 5 bases; J trimming: 4 bases; junction bases outside the gene matches: 13. The CDR3 covers 16 residues. As DNA, the CDR3 is TGCGCCAGCAGGATCCGGGACAGGCTCACGGGCACTGAAGCTTTCTTT. This gives the protein CASRIRDRLTGTEAFF.

V is TRBV3-1 (or the pseudogene TRBV3-2) and J is TRBJ1-1, with D hard to call. There are 13 residues in the CDR3. Trimming cost V 5 bases and J 3 bases, with 10 bases left between them. Germline assignment: CDR1 LGHDT and CDR2 YNNKEL (reference sequence). CDR3 sequence (DNA): TGTGCCAGCAGCTCGGTCGGGGACACTGAAGCTTTCTTT. Encoded protein: CASSSVGDTEAFF.

In its sample, this clone was seen once. This chain uses TRBV30 with TRBJ2-5, with a possible D match to TRBD1 (6 bases). Trimming took 1 base from V and 1 from J, leaving 22 bases between them. CDR1 and CDR2 from the germline V gene are GTSNPN and SVGIG (reference sequence). CDR3 length: 18 amino acids. The CDR3 region has the DNA TGTGCCTGGAGTGGGGTTTCCCGGGACACCAATATCCAAGAGACCCAGTACTTC. As protein: CAWSGVSRDTNIQETQYF.

This chain links TRBV7-2 with TRBJ2-5; 16 bases fit TRBD2. The CDR3 totals 17 residues. Germline lookup yields CDR1 SGHTA and CDR2 FQGNSA. The junction had 7 bases not matched to a gene; V was cut back by 0 bases and J by 9 bases. The CDR3 loop is CASSLAGTSGGGRAQYF. CDR3 DNA: TGTGCCAGCAGCTTAGCGGGGACTAGCGGGGGGGGTCGTGCCCAGTACTTC.

The chain joins TRBV7-8 to TRBJ2-1; 12 bases match TRBD2. J was trimmed by 0 bases and V by 4 bases; bases with no gene match: 4. The CDR3 has 17 amino acids. From germline, CDR1 is SGHVS and CDR2 FQNEAQ. Here the CDR3 reads CASSSGLAGSSYNEQFF. The CDR3 region has the DNA TGTGCCAGCAGCTCCGGACTAGCGGGGAGCTCCTACAATGAGCAGTTCTTC. Using reference TRBV7-8 and TRBJ2-1 for the parts outside the CDR3, the full variable domain is GAGVSQSPRYKVAKRGQDVALRCDPISGHVSLFWYQQALGQGPEFLTYFQNEAQLDKSGLPSDRFFAERPEGSVSTLKIQRTQQEDSAVYLCASSSGLAGSSYNEQFFGPGTRLTVL.

Only one count was recorded for this clone. The chain recombines TRBV2 with TRBJ1-5; 7 nucleotides line up with TRBD1. From germline, CDR1 is SNHLY and CDR2 FYNNEI. J was trimmed by 2 bases and V by 3 bases; bases with no gene match: 1. The length of the CDR3 is 14 residues. The CDR3: CASSDDRGNQPQHF. The CDR3 DNA sequence: TGTGCCAGCAGTGATGACAGGGGCAATCAGCCCCAGCATTTT.

The chain joins TRBV6-2 or TRBV6-3 to TRBJ1-5; no definite D call. The germline V gene encodes CDR1 MNHEY and CDR2 SVGEGT. There are 16 residues in the CDR3. Trimming removed 2 bases from V and 2 bases from J, with 13 bases in between. In nucleotides, the CDR3 is TGTGCCAGCAGTTACGGACCCCAGCGGGGCAATCAGCCCCAGCATTTT. Protein sequence: CASSYGPQRGNQPQHF.

This clone occurred once. The chain links TRBV6-1 to TRBJ2-1, with TRBD2 matching 12 bases. The junction had 3 bases not matched to a gene; V was cut back by 2 bases and J by 7 bases. Germline V CDR1 and CDR2: MNHNS, SASEGT. The CDR3 extends over 15 amino acids. Written as DNA, the CDR3 is TGTGCCAGCAGTGAATCTAGCGGGGGGGCGAATGAGCAGTTCTTC. Translating it yields CASSESSGGANEQFF.

The chain couples TRBV4-3 to TRBJ2-4, with 13 positions matching TRBD2. The germline CDR1 and CDR2 sequences are LGHNA and YSLEER. The CDR3 is 18 residues long. V lost 0 bases to trimming and J lost 2 bases; unmatched junction nucleotides: 4. CDR3 protein: CASSQDLTSGRTKNIQYF. CDR3 coding DNA: TGCGCCAGCAGCCAAGACTTGACTAGCGGGAGGACCAAAAACATTCAGTACTTC.

The gene calls are TRBV6-6 and TRBJ1-1; a weak D match, TRBD1 (5 bases). Per germline, CDR1 MNHNY and CDR2 SVGAGI (reference sequence). The CDR3 runs 15 residues. V lost 4 bases to trimming and J lost 1 base, with 13 bases between them. The CDR3 loop reads CASSSFRVGNTEAFF. CDR3 nucleotides: TGTGCCAGCAGTTCATTCAGGGTGGGGAACACTGAAGCTTTCTTT.

The CDR3 DNA is TGCGCCAGCAGCCAAGATCAAGCAGGGTTTAATATTCAGTACTTC. Encoded protein: CASSQDQAGFNIQYF. The rearrangement joins TRBV4-3 to TRBJ2-4, with D possibly TRBD1 on 5 matching bases. Germline loops: CDR1 LGHNA, CDR2 YSLEER. There are 15 residues in the CDR3. V lost 0 bases and J lost 10, with 16 bases in between.